The source of this T cell receptor (beta chain) is a study of CD8+ T cells in alopecia areata. The treatment denotes: oral pan-JAK inhibitor, 5-10 mg twice daily. In the case of this clone: What it binds is unknown.

The authors extracted RNA and reverse transcribed it into cDNA as the sequencing template. TCRdb's copy holds only in-frame clones and misses some; the assay was immunoSEQ multiplex PCR. The sample yields around 120,000 clones, around 60% seen once. The germline V and J ends were trimmed by 2 bases and 0 bases, with 7 bases remaining between them. The CDR3 runs 14 residues. CDR1 SGDLS and CDR2 YYNGEE come from the germline V gene. Overall study findings and caveats: More clonal than normal scalp was lesional scalp, particularly alopecia totalis/universalis. As there was one nonresponder, how baseline CD8+ expansion relates to response remains uncertain.

Here the sequenced sample was CD4+ T cells sorted from blood, taken at week 4, from a patient treated with tofacitinib. The clonotype comes from a human donor with alopecia areata. V gene TRBV9 combines with J gene TRBJ2-3, with TRBD1 as a possible D gene (6 bases). In DNA, the CDR3 is TGTGCCAGCAGCGTCGGACAGAGCACAGATACGCAGTATTTT. Translating gives CASSVGQSTDTQYF.